The 10 T cell receptor beta chains in this list originate from one sample, sequenced in a study of shared clonotypes between healthy human individuals. Profiling relied on immunoSEQ multiplex PCR, and the TCRdb table lists in-frame clones only, not all of them. The sample holds under 1,100,000 clones; under 80% are singletons and the top ten take approximately 1.3%. Sequencing was carried out using memory CD4+ T cells sorted from blood. Subset indicated: CD45RA-negative fraction. The receptors derive from a young man in good health.

J is TRBJ1-6 and V is TRBV27, with D possibly being TRBD1 (5 bases). The CDR3 has 16 residues. V was trimmed by 1 base and J by 0 bases, leaving 7 bases between them. CDR1 and CDR2 from the germline V gene are MNHEY and SMNVEV (reference sequence). The CDR3 sequence: CASSLLGVSYNSPLHF. The CDR3 nucleotides read TGTGCCAGCAGTTTATTGGGGGTCTCCTATAATTCACCCCTCCACTTT.

This chain connects TRBV5-1 to TRBJ2-7, with TRBD2 matching over 14 bases. CDR3 length: 15 residues. V trimming: 4 bases; J trimming: 5 bases; junction bases outside the gene matches: 5. Germline loops: CDR1 SGHRS, CDR2 YFSETQ. CDR3 in amino acids: CASSPGTSGSHEQYF. The CDR3 DNA follows: TGCGCCAGCAGCCCGGGGACTAGCGGGAGCCACGAGCAGTACTTC. The whole variable domain, remainder taken from reference TRBV5-1 and TRBJ2-7, is KAGVTQTPRYLIKTRGQQVTLSCSPISGHRSVSWYQQTPGQGLQFLFEYFSETQRNKGNFPGRFSGRQFSNSRSEMNVSTLELGDSALYLCASSPGTSGSHEQYFGPGTRLTVT.

Concerning this clone: One base away lies a much larger clone, so this may be a sequencing read error. The gene calls are TRBV5-5 and TRBJ2-7; 10 bases match TRBD2. There are 16 residues in the CDR3. The junction had 3 bases not matched to a gene; V was cut back by 0 bases and J by 0 bases. CDR1 and CDR2 from the germline V gene are SGHKS and YYEKEE (reference sequence). The CDR3 sequence: CASSLALAGNSYEQYF. The CDR3 DNA reads TGTGCCAGCAGCTTGGCACTAGCGGGAAACTCCTACGAGCAGTACTTC.

This rearrangement joins TRBV7-3 to TRBJ2-1; TRBD2 aligns across 8 bases. There are 16 residues in the CDR3. The germline gives CDR1 SGHTA, CDR2 FQGTGA. J lost 9 bases, V lost 4 bases, and 14 bases had no gene match. CDR3 loop: CASSSTVAGSGSEQFF. DNA for the CDR3: TGTGCCAGCAGCTCAACAGTAGCGGGGTCGGGTAGTGAGCAGTTCTTC. Using reference TRBV7-3 and TRBJ2-1 for the parts outside the CDR3, the full variable domain is GAGVSQTPSNKVTEKGKYVELRCDPISGHTALYWYRQSLGQGPEFLIYFQGTGAADDSGLPNDRFFAVRPEGSVSTLKIQRTERGDSAVYLCASSSTVAGSGSEQFFGPGTRLTVL.

V is TRBV5-3 and J is TRBJ1-6, with TRBD1 identical over 7 bases. TRBV5-3 is marked as an open reading frame, function uncertain. CDR3 length: 15 amino acids. V was clipped by 4 bases and J by 9 bases; unmatched bases: 10. CDR3 loop: CARSIGDSFFSPLHF. As DNA, the CDR3 is TGTGCCAGAAGCATAGGGGACAGCTTTTTTTCACCCCTCCACTTT.

V gene TRBV28 combines with J gene TRBJ1-5; TRBD1 matches at 9 bases. The trim removed 7 bases at V and 6 bases at J, leaving 13 bases unmatched. The CDR3 sequence is 16 residues long. The germline CDR1 and CDR2 sequences are MDHEN and SYDVKM. DNA of the CDR3: TGTGCCAGCAACTACGGGACAGGGTCGGGGGGTCAGCCCCAGCATTTT. Translating gives CASNYGTGSGGQPQHF.

This clone is a singleton in its sample. V gene TRBV9 combines with J gene TRBJ2-3; 9 bases agree with TRBD2. V shed 6 bases, J shed 4 bases, and the junction held 9 bases outside the gene matches. CDR1 is SGDLS and CDR2 is YYNGEE in the germline V gene. This CDR3 region has 15 residues. The CDR3 DNA is TGTGCCAGCAATGTGGCGGGAGGGCCATCAGATACGCAGTATTTT. Its translation is CASNVAGGPSDTQYF.

V usage is TRBV9 and J usage is TRBJ2-3; a possible D gene is TRBD2 (5 bases). The CDR3 has 15 residues. Trimming removed 4 bases at V and 4 bases at J, with 16 bases between. The germline V gene encodes CDR1 SGDLS and CDR2 YYNGEE. The CDR3 DNA sequence: TGTGCCAGCAGCCCATATGACGGGATCTCAGATACGCAGTATTTT. This gives the protein CASSPYDGISDTQYF.

V gene TRBV9 combines with J gene TRBJ2-5, with TRBD2 matching over 7 bases. The V gene end was trimmed by 3 bases and the J gene end by 5 bases; junction bases not matched to a gene: 10. The V gene's germline CDR1 is SGDLS and CDR2 YYNGEE. The CDR3 runs to 15 residues. The CDR3 DNA sequence: TGTGCCAGCAGCGAGGGGAGGGGTCGGTGGGAGACCCAGTACTTC. Encoded protein: CASSEGRGRWETQYF.

The genes are TRBV18 and TRBJ1-6; 10 nucleotides agree with TRBD1. Germline CDR1 is KGHSH and CDR2 is LQKENI. Trimming removed 2 bases from V and 9 bases from J; junction bases left unmatched: 7. The CDR3 covers 16 residues. The CDR3 DNA sequence: TGTGCCAGCTCACCAGAAGGACAGGGGGGCAGTTCACCCCTCCACTTT. This translates into CASSPEGQGGSSPLHF.